This T cell receptor beta chain appears in the sequencing data of a study of CD8+CD57+ T cells in acquired aplastic anemia. The template for TCR beta VDJ and CDR3 sequence profiling was genomic DNA. One entry per CDR3 protein results from TCRdb running MiXCR on the reads. Seen here are just over 450,000 distinct CDR3 sequences, around 30% observed once, and the top ten hold nearly 0.85%. CD8+CD57+ cell expansion, shown by flow cytometry, had occurred in the patients selected for sequencing. Patients had received no therapy at the time of blood sampling. V lost 5 bases, J lost 4 bases, and 15 bases lay in between. The CDR3 runs 15 residues.

The chain uses TRBV12-3 or TRBV12-4 and TRBJ2-4; D gene unclear. The sample was sorted CD4+, CD8+, or CD8+CD57+ T cells (not recorded which) from PBMCs. The TCR sequence derives from a human donor with aplastic anemia. As DNA, the CDR3 is TGTGCCAGCAGTCCCCAACCGACTGGAAAAAACATTCAGTACTTC. This encodes CASSPQPTGKNIQYF.